This T cell receptor beta chain came from a study of cytomegalovirus exposure and HLA in healthy donors. Study-level points and caveats: Association of 17,000 or so TCR beta sequences with HLA alleles was found at 0.05 false discovery rate in a later analysis. Being productive about 87% or about 30% of the time was typical of most TCR beta V segments in an earlier analysis.

Remarks on this clone: Its antigen is undetermined.

V lost 4 bases to trimming and J lost 4 bases; unmatched junction nucleotides: 8. Per the germline V gene, CDR1 is SGDLS and CDR2 is YYNGEE. This CDR3 is built from 15 residues. 13 Jbeta primers and 60 Vbeta primers were used for the PCR. Method: immunoSEQ multiplex PCR; TCRdb's copy keeps in-frame clones and lacks some. The table records under 140,000 clones, roughly 80% of them present only once. Sequencing used PBMCs. This TCR came from a woman in her 30s in good health and CMV-seronegative. The J gene is TRBJ2-5, the V gene TRBV9; 9 bases map to TRBD1. The CDR3 nucleotides are TGTGCCAGCAGCCCTCCGGGACAGGGCGGAGAGACCCAGTACTTC. Protein product: CASSPPGQGGETQYF.